This is a list of T cell receptor beta chains from one sample in a study of shared clonotypes between healthy human individuals. Libraries were prepared by immunoSEQ multiplex PCR; TCRdb keeps only in-frame clonotypes and omits some of them. The sample records about 960,000 clones, less than 85% being singletons. The sample consisted of memory CD4+ T cells sorted from blood. The receptor set was obtained from a man between 18 and 29 years old in good health. Each CDR3 is given with its conserved first and last residue. Expanded clones get a size class; other rows say once, few or many, or leave the size out.

j_call v_call clone_size cdr3_aa
TRBJ2-7 TRBV2 NA CASSVGGTGSKQYF
TRBJ2-3 TRBV5-1 NA CASSLGASADTQYF
TRBJ1-3 TRBV14 NA CASSQAVKAGNTIYF
TRBJ1-1 TRBV5-1 NA CASSFIPGDTEAFF
TRBJ1-5 TRBV7-8 NA CASSLAGGQPQHF
TRBJ2-5 TRBV6-6 NA CASSYGLALETQYF
TRBJ2-1 TRBV18 NA CASSALAEGPRFF
TRBJ2-7 TRBV10-2 NA CASNKGRDSSYEQYF
TRBJ1-1 TRBV5-1 NA CASSLAITNTEAFF
TRBJ2-3 TRBV19 NA CASNPSSGGDTQYF
TRBJ2-7 TRBV30 NA CAWSQGGVGEQYF
TRBJ1-2 TRBV5-1 NA CASSLAGQLPIFYGYTF
TRBJ2-1 TRBV7-2 NA CASSLEGRSYNEQFF
TRBJ1-2 TRBV19 many CASTMGGTDYGYTF
TRBJ2-3 TRBV15 NA CATSRLQGRTQYF
TRBJ2-6 TRBV4-1 NA CASSQGWTGANVLTF
TRBJ2-5 TRBV2 many CASSAVLQETQYF
TRBJ2-7 TRBV27 few CASSGGRAYEQYF
TRBJ2-7 TRBV7-9 NA CASSFWDLEYYEQYF